This TCR beta chain was sequenced for a study of early T cells in non-severe SARS-CoV-2 infection. This clonotype appeared a few times. Its antigen is unidentified. The CDR3 is 13 residues long. Trimming left V 4 bases short and J 7 bases short, with 13 bases between. Germline CDR1 is MGHDK and CDR2 is SYGVNS. Study-wide results and limits: Database matching using VDJdb favored anti-spike CD8 responses, with private and CD4 specificities left missing.

Unique molecular identifiers (one per individual cDNA molecule) were attached. MiXCR, applied by TCRdb to the 5' RACE reads, yields one record per CDR3 protein. The sample holds tens of thousands of distinct CDR3 sequences, about 9.4% seen once. This clonotype was sampled from an adult who was a healthcare worker with PCR-confirmed SARS-CoV-2 infection or an uninfected control (not recorded which). V and J are TRBV25-1 and TRBJ2-5; D not certain. Input material: whole blood. The chain's CDR3 is CASSGVSSGTQYF. The CDR3 DNA is TGTGCCAGCAGTGGTGTTTCGTCCGGGACCCAGTACTTC.